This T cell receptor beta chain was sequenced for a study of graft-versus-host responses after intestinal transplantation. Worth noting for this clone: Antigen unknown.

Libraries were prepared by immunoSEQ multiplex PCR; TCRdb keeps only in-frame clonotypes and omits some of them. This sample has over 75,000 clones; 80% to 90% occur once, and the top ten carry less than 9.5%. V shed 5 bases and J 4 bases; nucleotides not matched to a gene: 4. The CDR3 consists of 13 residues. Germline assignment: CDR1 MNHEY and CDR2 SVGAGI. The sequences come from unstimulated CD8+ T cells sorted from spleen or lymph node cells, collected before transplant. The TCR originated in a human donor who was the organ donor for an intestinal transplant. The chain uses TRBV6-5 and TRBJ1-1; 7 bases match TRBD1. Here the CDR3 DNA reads TGTGCCAGCAGTACAGGGGTTAGCACTGAAGCTTTCTTT. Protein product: CASSTGVSTEAFF.